These 27 T cell receptor beta chains originate from one sample sequenced in a study of post-analysis software for immune sequencing data. Overall study findings and caveats: About 5 TRBV segments, including TRBV5-6, TRBV5-1 and TRBV20-1, were more frequent in patients than controls.

Unique molecular identifiers had been added to the TCR beta cDNA libraries. TCRdb itself ran the PCR reads through MiXCR, one entry per CDR3 protein. This table holds roughly 580,000 distinct CDR3 sequences, roughly 40% found once. Their specific antigens are unknown. Material for sequencing was blood. These receptors were taken from a girl aged 5 to 17 with multiple sclerosis.

This clonotype has more than one count but fewer than ten. The V gene is TRBV9, the J gene TRBJ2-6; D may be TRBD2 (6 bases). The germline gives CDR1 SGDLS, CDR2 YYNGEE. This CDR3 has 19 amino acids. The V and J ends lost 3 bases and 0 bases respectively, with 19 bases between them. CDR3 in amino acids: CASSAFTTGLSSGANVLTF. The CDR3, as DNA: TGTGCCAGCAGCGCTTTCACCACGGGACTGAGCTCTGGGGCCAACGTCCTGACTTTC.

This clonotype was seen a few times. This rearrangement joins TRBV7-2 to TRBJ1-2; D remains ambiguous. V lost 3 bases to trimming and J lost 0 bases, with 8 bases between them. The CDR3 covers 14 residues. The germline gives CDR1 SGHTA, CDR2 FQGNSA. The CDR3 sequence: CASSFRRANYGYTF. CDR3 nucleotide sequence: TGTGCCAGCAGCTTCCGACGGGCTAACTATGGCTACACCTTC.

In its sample, this clonotype was seen a few times. CDR3 nucleotide sequence: TGTGCCAGCAGTAATCCGGCAACTAATGAAAAACTGTTTTTT. Its translation: CASSNPATNEKLFF. The chain combines TRBV6-5 with TRBJ1-4; D ambiguous. V was shortened by 5 bases and J by 0 bases, with 7 bases between the two germline ends. The CDR3 totals 14 residues. Germline-derived CDR1 and CDR2 are MNHEY and SVGAGI.

This rearrangement joins TRBV28 to TRBJ1-5; 10 bases agree with TRBD1. J lost 6 bases, V lost 7 bases, and 18 bases had no gene match. CDR1 and CDR2 (germline): MDHEN, SYDVKM. This CDR3 has 18 amino acids. The CDR3 region is CASTPQRAKTGGVQPQHF. CDR3 DNA sequence: TGTGCCAGCACCCCCCAAAGGGCTAAGACAGGGGGCGTTCAGCCCCAGCATTTT.

The V gene is TRBV10-3, the J gene TRBJ1-1, with D perhaps matching TRBD1 (6 bases). The CDR3 covers 15 residues. The germline CDR1 and CDR2 sequences are ENHRY and SYGVKD. Trimming stripped 7 bases from V and 0 bases from J, with 15 bases between. The CDR3 DNA follows: TGTGCCATCAAATCCGGGGGGGGCATGAACACTGAAGCTTTCTTT. This codes for CAIKSGGGMNTEAFF.

The V and J genes are TRBV29-1 and TRBJ1-1, with D maybe TRBD1 (5 bases). Germline CDR1 is SQVTM and CDR2 is ANQGSEA. The CDR3 is made up of 15 amino acids. V lost 3 bases and J 0 bases, leaving 14 bases between the germline ends. Here the CDR3 reads CSVEYVGRLNTEAFF. Here the CDR3 DNA reads TGCAGCGTTGAGTATGTGGGACGGCTGAACACTGAAGCTTTCTTT.

A remark on this clonotype: This sequence may be a read error, since a much larger clone differs from it by one base. This chain joins TRBV5-5 and TRBJ1-2, with a possible D match to TRBD1 (5 bases). The CDR3 consists of 14 residues. The V end was cut by 3 bases, the J end by 2 bases, with 11 bases between. Germline V gene lookup returns CDR1 SGHKS and CDR2 YYEKEE (reference sequence). The CDR3 is CASSWDAGNYGYTF. As DNA, the CDR3 is TGTGCCAGCAGCTGGGATGCAGGGAACTATGGCTACACCTTC. Full variable domain (remainder filled in from reference TRBV5-5 and TRBJ1-2): DAGVTQSPTHLIKTRGQQVTLRCSPISGHKSVSWYQQVLGQGPQFIFQYYEKEERGRGNFPDRFSARQFPNYSSELNVNALLLGDSALYLCASSWDAGNYGYTFGSGTRLTVV.

This clonotype was observed a few times. V gene TRBV4-1 combines with J gene TRBJ2-7; D remains unclear. The CDR3 consists of 14 residues. CDR1 and CDR2 (germline): MGHRA, YSYEKL. Trimming cost V 1 base and J 2 bases, with 9 bases left between them. The DNA for the CDR3 is TGCGCCAGCAGCCAAGGAATTCCAGCCTACGAGCAGTACTTC. This translates into CASSQGIPAYEQYF.

This clonotype was observed a handful of times. This rearrangement joins TRBV20-1 to TRBJ2-4; a possible D gene is TRBD1 (7 bases). The J call may be wrong; the DNA end is better matched by TRBJ2-7. This CDR3 is built from 15 residues. CDR1 DFQATT and CDR2 SNEGSKA come from the germline V gene (reference sequence). In nucleotides, the CDR3 is TGCAGTGCTAGAGATTCCCTGGGCAGGGGGGACGAGCAGTACTTC. It is translated as CSARDSLGRGDEQYF.

This clonotype showed up just a few times. The V call is TRBV7-2, the J call TRBJ1-6; D gene ambiguous. This CDR3 contains 15 residues. Germline CDR1 and CDR2: SGHTA and FQGNSA. Trimming removed 2 bases from V and 9 bases from J, with 14 bases in between. CDR3 nucleotide sequence: TGTGCCAGCAGCTTATGGTCCAGCTCTGGTTCACCCCTCCACTTT. Its translation: CASSLWSSSGSPLHF. The variable domain in full, completed from reference TRBV7-2 and TRBJ1-6, reads GAGVSQSPSNKVTEKGKDVELRCDPISGHTALYWYRQSLGQGLEFLIYFQGNSAPDKSGLPSDRFSAERTGGSVSTLTIQRTQQEDSAVYLCASSLWSSSGSPLHFGNGTRLTVT.

This clonotype was observed a handful of times. The chain recombines TRBV6-1 with TRBJ2-1; perhaps TRBD1 as D (6 bases). The CDR3 is made up of 20 amino acids. V shed 8 bases and J shed 2 bases, with 31 bases lying between them. Per the germline V gene, CDR1 is MNHNS and CDR2 is SASEGT. CDR3 protein: CASAGTYPYLLLNAYNEQFF. The CDR3 DNA is TGTGCCAGCGCAGGGACATATCCCTACCTGTTACTGAATGCCTACAATGAGCAGTTCTTC.

The J gene is TRBJ1-2, the V gene TRBV5-1, with 8 bases identical to TRBD1. The CDR3 runs to 15 residues. Germline V lookup: CDR1 SGHRS, CDR2 YFSETQ. V trimming: 4 bases; J trimming: 7 bases; junction bases outside the gene matches: 12. The CDR3 bases are TGCGCCAGCAGCATCGGACAGGGTCGAGAGGGTGGCTACACCTTC. Its protein product is CASSIGQGREGGYTF.

This clonotype was picked up a small number of times. The rearrangement links TRBV18 to TRBJ2-3; the match to TRBD1 covers 10 bases. Per germline, CDR1 KGHSH and CDR2 LQKENI. The CDR3 runs to 17 residues. The J segment lost 2 bases and the V segment lost 2 bases, leaving 7 bases of the junction unmatched. This CDR3 is CASSPDRGRMATDTQYF. CDR3 DNA sequence: TGTGCCAGCTCACCAGACAGGGGGCGCATGGCCACAGATACGCAGTATTTT. The variable domain in full, completed from reference TRBV18 and TRBJ2-3, reads NAGVMQNPRHLVRRRGQEARLRCSPMKGHSHVYWYRQLPEEGLKFMVYLQKENIIDESGMPKERFSAEFPKEGPSILRIQQVVRGDSAAYFCASSPDRGRMATDTQYFGPGTRLTVL.

The chain combines TRBV19 with TRBJ2-5, with 9 bases matching TRBD2. The CDR3 length is 16 residues. Per germline, CDR1 LNHDA and CDR2 SQIVND (reference sequence). V shed 2 bases and J 1 base; nucleotides not matched to a gene: 5. CDR3 residues: CASSISGGTIQETQYF. The CDR3 region has the DNA TGTGCCAGTAGTATAAGCGGGGGGACTATCCAAGAGACCCAGTACTTC. The variable domain in full, with the rest retrieved from reference TRBV19 and TRBJ2-5, is DGGITQSPKYLFRKEGQNVTLSCEQNLNHDAMYWYRQDPGQGLRLIYYSQIVNDFQKGDIAEGYSVSREKKESFPLTVTSAQKNPTAFYLCASSISGGTIQETQYFGPGTRLLVL.

This clonotype occurred a few times. CDR3 in DNA: TGTGCCAGCAGCGGCGGTGGACAGGGGGCCTACGAGCAGTACTTC. Translated, it gives CASSGGGQGAYEQYF. J is TRBJ2-7 and V is TRBV9; 10 nucleotides agree with TRBD1. The germline CDR1 and CDR2 sequences are SGDLS and YYNGEE. The CDR3 has 15 amino acids. V lost 3 bases and J lost 2; bases outside the gene matches: 5.

The genes are TRBV5-1 and TRBJ2-5, with 8 positions matching TRBD2. The J call may be mistaken, given a closer DNA end match to TRBJ2-7. The CDR3 consists of 16 residues. Germline-derived CDR1 and CDR2 are SGHRS and YFSETQ. CDR3 region: CASSLGPGGGSDEQYF. CDR3 nucleotide sequence: TGCGCCAGCAGCTTGGGCCCCGGCGGGGGGTCGGACGAGCAGTACTTC.

The chain couples TRBV29-1 to TRBJ2-7; 8 bases line up with TRBD2. The DNA end is a closer match to TRBJ2-5, so the J assignment may be wrong. Per germline, CDR1 SQVTM and CDR2 ANQGSEA. The CDR3 contains 12 residues. In DNA form, the CDR3 reads TGCAGCGGGGGGCTAGCGGGAGAGACCCAGTACTTC. Residues: CSGGLAGETQYF.

This clonotype was detected only a few times. This sequence joins TRBV20-1 and TRBJ2-3, with D perhaps being TRBD1 or TRBD2 (5 bases each). The CDR3 length is 14 residues. CDR1 and CDR2 (germline): DFQATT, SNEGSKA (reference sequence). V was shortened by 3 bases and J by 8 bases, with 18 bases between the two germline ends. CDR3 sequence (DNA): TGCAGTGCTAGTTGGGACGCTGGAGCAGGTACGCAGTATTTT. Encoded protein: CSASWDAGAGTQYF.

This chain joins TRBV6-6 and TRBJ1-2; D is unclear. This CDR3 has 13 residues. From germline, CDR1 is MNHNY and CDR2 SVGAGI (reference sequence). Trimming shortened V by 2 bases and J by 8 bases, and 12 bases separated the two germline ends. The CDR3 protein is CASSYEGGPGYTF. Written as DNA, the CDR3 is TGTGCCAGCAGTTACGAAGGCGGACCCGGCTACACCTTC.

The sample holds a few counts of this clonotype. The V gene is TRBV7-3, the J gene TRBJ1-2, with D perhaps TRBD1 (5 bases). The CDR3 is made up of 15 amino acids. The germline V gene encodes CDR1 SGHTA and CDR2 FQGTGA. The V end was cut by 1 base, the J end by 8 bases, with 17 bases between. The CDR3, as DNA: TGTGCCAGCAGCTTAAGGGGGGATGACAAAATGGGCTACACCTTC. It specifies CASSLRGDDKMGYTF. Combining the CDR3 with reference TRBV7-3 and TRBJ1-2 gives the whole variable domain GAGVSQTPSNKVTEKGKYVELRCDPISGHTALYWYRQSLGQGPEFLIYFQGTGAADDSGLPNDRFFAVRPEGSVSTLKIQRTERGDSAVYLCASSLRGDDKMGYTFGSGTRLTVV.

The J gene is TRBJ1-5, the V gene TRBV6-5, with no clear D. Germline CDR1 reads MNHEY; CDR2 reads SVGAGI. This CDR3 region has 16 residues. Trimming removed 0 bases at V and 4 bases at J, with 13 bases between. The CDR3 protein is CASSYSGSGSNQPQHF. The CDR3 region has the DNA TGTGCCAGCAGTTACTCAGGTTCGGGGAGTAATCAGCCCCAGCATTTT.

This clonotype came up many times. The chain employs TRBV12-3 or TRBV12-4 and TRBJ1-5; D ambiguous. This CDR3 contains 15 residues. V shed 0 bases and J shed 7 bases, with 13 bases lying between them. CDR3 sequence reads: CASSLASVGGQPQHF. The CDR3 DNA sequence: TGTGCCAGCAGTTTAGCCTCCGTGGGCGGGCAGCCCCAGCATTTT.

This chain links TRBV20-1 with TRBJ2-5, with 8 bases identical to TRBD1. Germline V CDR1 and CDR2: DFQATT, SNEGSKA (reference sequence). J gave up 1 base and V 3 bases, and 4 bases lay outside the gene matches. The CDR3 runs to 14 residues. The CDR3 sequence is CSARPGQAQETQYF. The CDR3 DNA is TGCAGTGCTAGGCCGGGACAGGCCCAAGAGACCCAGTACTTC.

J is TRBJ2-1 and V is TRBV20-1, with 8 bases that match TRBD2. The length of the CDR3 is 14 residues. Trimming took 5 bases from V and 2 from J; bases not matched to a gene: 5. CDR1 DFQATT and CDR2 SNEGSKA come from the germline V gene (reference sequence). CDR3 coding DNA: TGCAGTGCTGGCAGCGGGAGCACCTACAATGAGCAGTTCTTC. As protein: CSAGSGSTYNEQFF.

The chain links TRBV12-5 to TRBJ2-3; D is possibly TRBD1 (6 bases). V shed 6 bases and J shed 2 bases, with 15 bases lying between them. The CDR3 is 15 residues long. Germline CDR1 LGHNT, CDR2 FRNRAP. CDR3 sequence reads: CASGLETGHTDTQYF. The CDR3 DNA is TGTGCTAGTGGCCTTGAGACAGGACACACAGATACGCAGTATTTT. Combining the CDR3 with reference TRBV12-5 and TRBJ2-3 gives the whole variable domain DARVTQTPRHKVTEMGQEVTMRCQPILGHNTVFWYRQTMMQGLELLAYFRNRAPLDDSGMPKDRFSAEMPDATLATLKIQPSEPRDSAVYFCASGLETGHTDTQYFGPGTRLTVL.

The chain is built from TRBV20-1 and TRBJ1-1; possibly TRBD1 for D (5 bases). V was shortened by 0 bases and J by 10 bases, with 24 bases between the two germline ends. CDR1 and CDR2 from the germline V gene are DFQATT and SNEGSKA (reference sequence). CDR3 length equals 16 residues. The DNA of the CDR3 is TGCAGTGCTAGAGACTCGCTCTTCGGGGGGGATGGGTCAGCTTTCTTT. The encoded protein is CSARDSLFGGDGSAFF.

The DNA of the CDR3 is TGTGCCAGCAGTCCGGACAGGAACTACGAGCAGTACTTC. This encodes CASSPDRNYEQYF. This chain joins TRBV6-5 and TRBJ2-7, with 7 bases fitting TRBD1. The J segment lost 3 bases and the V segment lost 5 bases, leaving 4 bases of the junction unmatched. From germline, CDR1 is MNHEY and CDR2 SVGAGI. This CDR3 comprises 13 residues.